Listed below are T cell receptor beta chains from one sample, sequenced in a study of CD8+ T cells in alopecia areata. Profiled with immunoSEQ multiplex PCR; TCRdb holds only in-frame clones, not every one. The sample comprises approximately 150,000 clones, roughly 60% of which are singletons, and about 4.5% rests with the top ten. The sample consisted of CD4+ T cells sorted from blood. The receptors shown here come from a human donor in good health. CDR3s include the opening cysteine and the closing phenylalanine or tryptophan. D genes are given only for firm matches. Only some rows state a clone size, as once, few, many or a class for expanded clones.

clone_size	v_call	d_call	j_call	cdr3_aa	cdr3_nt
-	TRBV5-1	TRBD1	TRBJ2-5	CASSGAGTGGSETQYF	TGCGCCAGCAGCGGAGCCGGGACAGGGGGCTCGGAGACCCAGTACTTC
-	TRBV9	-	TRBJ1-1	CASSPRMNTEAFF	TGTGCCAGCAGCCCCCGGATGAACACTGAAGCTTTCTTT
-	TRBV29-1	-	TRBJ1-2	CSAPGQGNYGYTF	TGCAGCGCCCCCGGTCAGGGTAACTATGGCTACACCTTC
-	TRBV2	-	TRBJ1-2	CASSGDRVNYGYTF	TGTGCCAGCAGTGGAGACAGAGTTAACTATGGCTACACCTTC
-	TRBV30	-	TRBJ2-7	CAWSVRGPVRWEQYF	TGTGCCTGGAGTGTACGCGGGCCGGTCAGGTGGGAGCAGTACTTC
-	TRBV7-2	-	TRBJ2-7	CASSPINWGSSYEQYF	TGTGCCAGCAGTCCTATTAACTGGGGGAGCTCCTACGAGCAGTACTTC
-	TRBV10-2	-	TRBJ2-5	CASSYGTFETQYF	TGCGCCAGCAGTTACGGAACCTTCGAGACCCAGTACTTC
few	TRBV7-9	TRBD2	TRBJ2-5	CASSFSGRARETQYF	TGTGCCAGCAGCTTCAGCGGGAGGGCCAGGGAGACCCAGTACTTC
-	TRBV9	TRBD2	TRBJ2-1	CASSAKGLAGFNEQFF	TGTGCCAGCAGCGCGAAGGGACTAGCGGGGTTCAATGAGCAGTTCTTC
-	TRBV2	-	TRBJ1-5	CASSEGANNQPQHF	TGTGCCAGCAGTGAAGGGGCCAACAATCAGCCCCAGCATTTT
-	TRBV18	TRBD2	TRBJ2-1	CASSPLGLAGSEQFF	TGTGCCAGCTCACCACTCGGACTAGCGGGCTCAGAGCAGTTCTTC
-	TRBV5-4	TRBD1	TRBJ1-1	CASREHRGEAFF	TGTGCCAGCAGAGAGCACAGGGGTGAAGCTTTCTTT
-	TRBV7-2	TRBD1	TRBJ2-7	CASSRDRGEQYF	TGTGCCAGCAGTCGAGACAGGGGCGAGCAGTACTTC
-	TRBV29-1	-	TRBJ2-7	CSVSKGFLEQYF	TGCAGCGTGTCGAAGGGATTTCTCGAGCAGTACTTC
-	TRBV27	-	TRBJ2-6	CASSNQGSGANVLTF	TGTGCCAGCAGTAACCAGGGTTCTGGGGCCAACGTCCTGACTTTC
-	TRBV29-1	-	TRBJ2-2	CSVDTYTGELFF	TGCAGCGTTGACACGTACACCGGGGAGCTGTTTTTT
-	TRBV29-1	TRBD2	TRBJ2-1	CSVQRGLAGEQFF	TGCAGCGTCCAACGAGGACTAGCGGGTGAGCAGTTCTTC
-	TRBV5-6	-	TRBJ1-5	CASSLSGTGGQPQHF	TGTGCCAGCAGCTTGAGTGGGACCGGGGGTCAGCCCCAGCATTTT
few	TRBV7-9	-	TRBJ1-3	CASRPDRRSGNTIYF	TGTGCCAGCAGACCCGACAGACGCTCTGGAAACACCATATATTTT
-	TRBV7-9	-	TRBJ2-2	CASSKRRVDTGELFF	TGTGCCAGCAGTAAGCGTCGGGTTGACACCGGGGAGCTGTTTTTT
few	TRBV5-4	TRBD1	TRBJ2-5	CASSLVWTGSETQYF	TGTGCCAGCAGCTTGGTCTGGACAGGTTCTGAGACCCAGTACTTC
few	TRBV7-8	TRBD1	TRBJ2-1	CASSLIGDSYNEQFF	TGTGCCAGCAGCTTAATCGGGGACAGCTACAATGAGCAGTTCTTC
-	TRBV4-1	-	TRBJ2-7	CASSQDSLGHEQYF	TGCGCCAGCAGCCAAGATTCCCTCGGACACGAGCAGTACTTC
once	TRBV2	TRBD1	TRBJ2-5	CATDRGQETQYF	TGTGCCACCGACAGGGGACAAGAGACCCAGTACTTC
-	TRBV7-9	TRBD2	TRBJ2-1	CASSLGLAGITQFF	TGTGCCAGCAGCCTGGGACTAGCGGGAATTACGCAGTTCTTC
few	TRBV28	-	TRBJ2-7	CASSSQTSYEQYF	TGTGCCAGCAGTTCCCAGACCTCCTACGAGCAGTACTTC
-	TRBV30	-	TRBJ2-4	CAWSVGVGSAKNIQYF	TGTGCCTGGAGTGTAGGGGTCGGATCAGCCAAAAACATTCAGTACTTC
few	TRBV7-9	TRBD1	TRBJ1-1	CASTRTGVNTEAFF	TGTGCCAGCACCCGGACAGGTGTGAACACTGAAGCTTTCTTT
few	TRBV2	TRBD2	TRBJ2-5	CASSEAETSNQETQYF	TGTGCCAGCAGTGAAGCGGAGACTAGCAACCAAGAGACCCAGTACTTC
few	TRBV5-1	TRBD2	TRBJ2-1	CASSAKTSGSRNEQFF	TGCGCCAGCAGCGCAAAGACTAGCGGGAGCAGGAATGAGCAGTTCTTC
-	TRBV27	-	TRBJ2-7	CASSPLVTGAYEQYF	TGTGCCAGCAGTCCACTCGTTACGGGCGCGTACGAGCAGTACTTC
-	TRBV30	-	TRBJ1-3	CAWSRGTFSGNTIYF	TGTGCCTGGTCCAGAGGAACTTTCTCTGGAAACACCATATATTTT
-	TRBV19	-	TRBJ2-7	CASSISTTRSYEQYF	TGTGCCAGTAGCATCTCGACGACACGTTCCTACGAGCAGTACTTC
once	TRBV27	-	TRBJ1-2	CASSSEARIPYGYTF	TGTGCCAGCAGTAGTGAAGCCCGTATTCCCTATGGCTACACCTTC
-	TRBV25-1	-	TRBJ2-1	CASSEYRPGEQFF	TGTGCCAGCAGTGAATATCGTCCAGGGGAGCAGTTCTTC
-	TRBV29-1	-	TRBJ1-4	CSVQVSASEKLFF	TGCAGCGTACAGGTGTCTGCTAGTGAAAAACTGTTTTTT
-	TRBV7-9	TRBD1	TRBJ1-1	CASRGQGDTEAFF	TGTGCCAGCAGAGGACAGGGGGACACTGAAGCTTTCTTT
few	TRBV28	TRBD1	TRBJ1-5	CASKISDREYQPQHF	TGTGCCAGCAAGATATCGGACAGGGAATATCAGCCCCAGCATTTT
few	TRBV29-1	-	TRBJ1-1	CSVRLRKGGTEAFF	TGCAGCGTTCGACTCCGGAAGGGAGGGACTGAAGCTTTCTTT
-	TRBV11-2	-	TRBJ2-4	CASSPRGSPQNIQYF	TGTGCCAGCAGCCCGAGAGGTAGTCCACAAAACATTCAGTACTTC
-	TRBV29-1	-	TRBJ2-2	CSVCRTGELFF	TGCAGCGTTTGTCGCACCGGGGAGCTGTTTTTT
few	TRBV29-1	-	TRBJ2-7	CSVGVTRAVSYEQYF	TGCAGCGTTGGGGTGACGAGGGCCGTTTCCTACGAGCAGTACTTC
-	TRBV20-1	-	TRBJ2-7	CSAQDDYEQYF	TGCAGTGCCCAGGATGACTACGAGCAGTACTTC
-	TRBV6-1	TRBD2	TRBJ2-2	CASSAWTSGSYTGELFF	TGTGCCAGCAGTGCCTGGACTAGCGGGAGCTACACCGGGGAGCTGTTTTTT
-	TRBV6-5	-	TRBJ2-1	CASSSTTAHEQFF	TGTGCCAGCAGTTCCACGACAGCTCATGAGCAGTTCTTC
-	TRBV29-1	-	TRBJ2-1	CSASGGSYNEQFF	TGCAGCGCCTCCGGCGGCTCCTACAATGAGCAGTTCTTC